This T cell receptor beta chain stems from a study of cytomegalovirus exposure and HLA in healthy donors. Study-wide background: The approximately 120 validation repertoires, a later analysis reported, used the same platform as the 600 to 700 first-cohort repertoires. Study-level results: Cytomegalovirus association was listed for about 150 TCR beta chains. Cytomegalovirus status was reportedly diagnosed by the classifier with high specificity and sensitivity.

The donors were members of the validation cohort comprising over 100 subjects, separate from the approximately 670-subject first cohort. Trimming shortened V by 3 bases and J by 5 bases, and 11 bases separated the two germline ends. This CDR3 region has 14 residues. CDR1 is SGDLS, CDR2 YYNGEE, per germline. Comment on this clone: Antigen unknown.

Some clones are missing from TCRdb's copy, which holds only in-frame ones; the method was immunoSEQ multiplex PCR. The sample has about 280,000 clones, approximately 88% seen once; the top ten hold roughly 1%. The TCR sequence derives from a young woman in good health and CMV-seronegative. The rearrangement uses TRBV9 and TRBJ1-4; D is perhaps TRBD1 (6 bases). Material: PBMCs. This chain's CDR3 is CASSAEGGNEKLFF. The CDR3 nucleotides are TGTGCCAGCAGCGCCGAGGGGGGGAATGAAAAACTGTTTTTT.